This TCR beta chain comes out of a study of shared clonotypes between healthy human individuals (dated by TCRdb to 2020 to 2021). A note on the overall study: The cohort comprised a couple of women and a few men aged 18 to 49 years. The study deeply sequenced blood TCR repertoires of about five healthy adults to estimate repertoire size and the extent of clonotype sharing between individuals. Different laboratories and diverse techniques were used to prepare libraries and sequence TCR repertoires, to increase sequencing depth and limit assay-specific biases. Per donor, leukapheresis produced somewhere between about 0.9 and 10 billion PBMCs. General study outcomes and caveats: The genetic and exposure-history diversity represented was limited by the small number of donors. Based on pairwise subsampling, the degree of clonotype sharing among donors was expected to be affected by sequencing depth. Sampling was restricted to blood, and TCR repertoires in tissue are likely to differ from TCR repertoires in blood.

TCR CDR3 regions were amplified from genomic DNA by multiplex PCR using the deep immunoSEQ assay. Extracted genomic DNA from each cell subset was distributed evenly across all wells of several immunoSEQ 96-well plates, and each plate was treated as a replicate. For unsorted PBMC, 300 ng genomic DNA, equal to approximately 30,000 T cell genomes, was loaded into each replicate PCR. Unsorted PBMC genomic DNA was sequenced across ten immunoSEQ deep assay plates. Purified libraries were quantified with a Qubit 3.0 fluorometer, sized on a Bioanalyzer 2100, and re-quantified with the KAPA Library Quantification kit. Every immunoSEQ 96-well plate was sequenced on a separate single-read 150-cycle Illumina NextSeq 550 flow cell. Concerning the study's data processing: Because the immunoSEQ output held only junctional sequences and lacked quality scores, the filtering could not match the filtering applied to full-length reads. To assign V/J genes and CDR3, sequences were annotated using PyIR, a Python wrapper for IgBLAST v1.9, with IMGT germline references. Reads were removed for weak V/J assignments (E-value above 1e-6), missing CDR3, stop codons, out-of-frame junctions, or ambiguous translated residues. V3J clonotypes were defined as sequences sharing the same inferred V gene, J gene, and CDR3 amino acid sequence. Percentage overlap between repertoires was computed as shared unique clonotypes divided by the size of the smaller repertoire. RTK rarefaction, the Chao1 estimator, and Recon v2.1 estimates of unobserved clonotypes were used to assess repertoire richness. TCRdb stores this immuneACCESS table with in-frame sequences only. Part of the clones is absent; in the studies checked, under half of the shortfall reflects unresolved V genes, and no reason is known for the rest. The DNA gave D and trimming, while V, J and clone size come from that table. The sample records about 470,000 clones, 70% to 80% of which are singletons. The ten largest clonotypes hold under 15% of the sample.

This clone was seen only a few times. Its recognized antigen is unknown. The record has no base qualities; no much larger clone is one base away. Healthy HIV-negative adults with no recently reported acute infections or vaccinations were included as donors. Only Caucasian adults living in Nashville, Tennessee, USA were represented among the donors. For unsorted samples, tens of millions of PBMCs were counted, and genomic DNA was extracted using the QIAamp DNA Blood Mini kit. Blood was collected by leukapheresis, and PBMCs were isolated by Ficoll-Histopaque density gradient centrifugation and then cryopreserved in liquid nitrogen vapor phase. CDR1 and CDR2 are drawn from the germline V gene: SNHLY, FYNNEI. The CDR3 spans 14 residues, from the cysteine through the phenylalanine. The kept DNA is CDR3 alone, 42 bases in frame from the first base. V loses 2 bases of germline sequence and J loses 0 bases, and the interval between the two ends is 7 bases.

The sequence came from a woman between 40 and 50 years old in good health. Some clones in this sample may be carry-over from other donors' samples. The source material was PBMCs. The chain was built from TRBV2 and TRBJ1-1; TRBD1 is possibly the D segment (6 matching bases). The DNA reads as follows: TGTGCCAGCAGTGAAACAGGGTTGAACACTGAAGCTTTCTTT. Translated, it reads CASSETGLNTEAFF.